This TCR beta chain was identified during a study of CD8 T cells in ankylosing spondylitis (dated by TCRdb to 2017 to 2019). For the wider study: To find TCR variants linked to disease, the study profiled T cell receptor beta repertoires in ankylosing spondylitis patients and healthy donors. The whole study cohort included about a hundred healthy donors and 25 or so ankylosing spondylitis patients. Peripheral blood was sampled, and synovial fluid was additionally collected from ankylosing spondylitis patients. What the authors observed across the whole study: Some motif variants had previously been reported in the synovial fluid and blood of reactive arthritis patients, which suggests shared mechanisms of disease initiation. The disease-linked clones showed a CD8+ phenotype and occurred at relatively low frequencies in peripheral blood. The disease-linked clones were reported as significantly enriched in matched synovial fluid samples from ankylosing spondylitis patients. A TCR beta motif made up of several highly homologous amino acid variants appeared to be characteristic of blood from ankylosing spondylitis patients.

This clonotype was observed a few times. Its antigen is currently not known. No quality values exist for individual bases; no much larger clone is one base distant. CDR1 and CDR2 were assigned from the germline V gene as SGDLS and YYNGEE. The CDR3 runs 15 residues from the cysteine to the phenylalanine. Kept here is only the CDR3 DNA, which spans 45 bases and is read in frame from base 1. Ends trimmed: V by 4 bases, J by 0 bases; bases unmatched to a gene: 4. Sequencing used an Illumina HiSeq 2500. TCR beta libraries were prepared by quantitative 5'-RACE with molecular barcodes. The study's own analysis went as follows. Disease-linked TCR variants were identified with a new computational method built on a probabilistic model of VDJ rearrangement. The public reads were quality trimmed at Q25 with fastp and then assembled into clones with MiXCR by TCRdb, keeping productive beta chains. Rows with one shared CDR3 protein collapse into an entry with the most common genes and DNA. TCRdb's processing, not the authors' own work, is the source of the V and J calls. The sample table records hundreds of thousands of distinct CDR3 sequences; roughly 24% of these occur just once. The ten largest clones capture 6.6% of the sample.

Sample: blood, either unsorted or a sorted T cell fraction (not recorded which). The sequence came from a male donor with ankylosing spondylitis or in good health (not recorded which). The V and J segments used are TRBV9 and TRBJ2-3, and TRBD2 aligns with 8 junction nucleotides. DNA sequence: TGTGCCAGCAGCAGGGCTAGCGGGAGCACAGATACGCAGTATTTT. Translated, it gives CASSRASGSTDTQYF.